This T cell receptor beta chain was sequenced during a study of control samples from healthy donors and cancer patients. CDR1 is SEHNR, CDR2 FQNEAQ, per germline (reference sequence). V was clipped by 0 bases and J by 2 bases, with 5 bases between them. The CDR3 spans 13 residues. The method was immunoSEQ multiplex PCR; TCRdb's version includes in-frame clones alone and lacks a portion of them. The sample shows 150,000 to 160,000 clones, over 90% of them seen only once. The material sequenced was blood. The receptor was isolated from a man aged 50-60 years in good health. The chain uses TRBV7-9 and TRBJ2-7, with unresolved D. CDR3 sequence: CASSLAFTYEQYF. DNA of the CDR3: TGTGCCAGCAGCTTAGCCTTTACCTACGAGCAGTACTTC.